The present T cell receptor beta chain was sequenced within a study of shared clonotypes between healthy human individuals. The study, taken as a whole, reports: Blood was the sole source, and tissue repertoires probably differ. Naive CD4 clonotypes were shared across a few donors at about 5.2%.

Turning to this clone: As yet, its antigen is unknown.

Germline trimming cut 8 bases from V and 4 bases from J; bases unmatched to any gene: 5. The germline gives CDR1 WNHNN, CDR2 SYGVQD (reference sequence). The CDR3 loop spans 13 amino acids. All donors were Caucasian adults living in Nashville, Tennessee. The method was immunoSEQ multiplex PCR; TCRdb's version includes in-frame clones alone and lacks a portion of them. The sample holds approximately 640,000 clones, 72% seen once. V usage is TRBV10-1 and J usage is TRBJ1-1; 9 positions match TRBD1. Sequencing was done on a sample of memory CD4+ T cells sorted from blood. Subset specified: CD45RA-negative fraction. The clonotype originates from a woman in her twenties or thirties in good health. The CDR3 DNA sequence: TGCGCCAGCCGCGGACAGGGGAGCACTGAAGCTTTCTTT. Amino acids: CASRGQGSTEAFF.